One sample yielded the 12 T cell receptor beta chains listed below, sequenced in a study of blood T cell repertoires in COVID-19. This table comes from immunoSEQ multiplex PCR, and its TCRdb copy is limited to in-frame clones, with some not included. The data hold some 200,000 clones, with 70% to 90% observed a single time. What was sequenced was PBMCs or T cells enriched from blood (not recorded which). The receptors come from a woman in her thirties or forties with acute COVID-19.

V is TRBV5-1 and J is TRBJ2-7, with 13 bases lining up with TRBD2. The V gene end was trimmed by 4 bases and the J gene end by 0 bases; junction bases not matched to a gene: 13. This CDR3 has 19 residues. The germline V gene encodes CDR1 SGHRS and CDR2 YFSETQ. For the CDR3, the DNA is TGCGCCAGCAGCCCAAAAGGACTAGCGGGGGATACCAGCTCCTACGAGCAGTACGTC. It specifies CASSPKGLAGDTSSYEQYV.

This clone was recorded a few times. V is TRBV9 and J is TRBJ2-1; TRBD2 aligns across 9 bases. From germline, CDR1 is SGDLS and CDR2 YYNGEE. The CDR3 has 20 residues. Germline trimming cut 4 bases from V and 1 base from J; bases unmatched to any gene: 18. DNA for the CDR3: TGTGCCAGCAGCCCTAAAGGAAGCGGGGGGTTAGTGAGGTCCTACAATGAGCAGTTCTTC. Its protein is CASSPKGSGGLVRSYNEQFF.

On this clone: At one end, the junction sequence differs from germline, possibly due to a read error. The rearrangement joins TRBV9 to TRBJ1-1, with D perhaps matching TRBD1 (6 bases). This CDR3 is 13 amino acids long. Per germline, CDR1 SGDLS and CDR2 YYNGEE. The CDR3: CAGSRDTLGEAFF. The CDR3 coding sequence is TGTGCCGGCAGCCGGGACACTCTCGGTGAAGCTTTCTTT.

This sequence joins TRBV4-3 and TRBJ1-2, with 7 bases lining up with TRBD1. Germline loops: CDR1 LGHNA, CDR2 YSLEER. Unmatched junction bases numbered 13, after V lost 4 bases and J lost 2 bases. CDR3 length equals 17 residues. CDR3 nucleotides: TGCGCCAGCAGCCTCGCGCCCAAGGGACAGCTAAACTATGGCTACACCTTC. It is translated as CASSLAPKGQLNYGYTF.

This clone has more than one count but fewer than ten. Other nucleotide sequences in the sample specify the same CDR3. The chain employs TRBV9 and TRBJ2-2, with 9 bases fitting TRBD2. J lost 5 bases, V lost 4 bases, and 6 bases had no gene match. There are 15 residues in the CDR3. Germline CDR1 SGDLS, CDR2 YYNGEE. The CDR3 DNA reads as TGTGCCAGCAGCCCGCGGCTAGCGGGGACCGGGGAGCTGTTTTTT. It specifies CASSPRLAGTGELFF.

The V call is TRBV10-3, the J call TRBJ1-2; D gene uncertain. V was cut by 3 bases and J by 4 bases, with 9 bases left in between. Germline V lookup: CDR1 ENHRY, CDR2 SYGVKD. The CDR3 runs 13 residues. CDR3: CAISDPQLYGYTF. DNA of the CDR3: TGTGCCATCAGTGACCCTCAACTCTATGGCTACACCTTC.

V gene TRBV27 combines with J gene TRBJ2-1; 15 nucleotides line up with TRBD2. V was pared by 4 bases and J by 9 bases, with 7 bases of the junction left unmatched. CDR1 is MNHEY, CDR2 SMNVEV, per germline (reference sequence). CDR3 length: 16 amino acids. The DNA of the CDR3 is TGTGCCAGCAGTTCCCGGACTAGCGGGGGGGGAGGTGAGCAGTTCTTC. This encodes CASSSRTSGGGGEQFF.

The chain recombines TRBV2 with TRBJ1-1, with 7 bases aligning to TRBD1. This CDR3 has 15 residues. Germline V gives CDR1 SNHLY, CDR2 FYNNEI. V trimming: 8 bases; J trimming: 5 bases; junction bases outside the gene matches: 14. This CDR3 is CASQRADRVRTEAFF. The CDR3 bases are TGTGCCAGCCAGCGAGCCGACAGGGTGCGAACTGAAGCTTTCTTT.

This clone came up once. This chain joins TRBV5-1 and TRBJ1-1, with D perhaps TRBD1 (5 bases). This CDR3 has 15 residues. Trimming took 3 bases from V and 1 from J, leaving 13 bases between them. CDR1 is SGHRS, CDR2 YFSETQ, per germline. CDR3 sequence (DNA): TGCGCCAGCAGCTCGGGGGTTGGGCGGAACACTGAAGCTTTCTTT. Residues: CASSSGVGRNTEAFF.

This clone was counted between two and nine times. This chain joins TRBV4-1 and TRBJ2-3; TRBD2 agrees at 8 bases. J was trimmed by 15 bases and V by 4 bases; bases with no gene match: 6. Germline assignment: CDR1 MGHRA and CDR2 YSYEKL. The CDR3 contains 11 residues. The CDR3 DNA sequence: TGCGCCAGCAGCCGGGGGACTAGTGCCTATTTT. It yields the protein CASSRGTSAYF.

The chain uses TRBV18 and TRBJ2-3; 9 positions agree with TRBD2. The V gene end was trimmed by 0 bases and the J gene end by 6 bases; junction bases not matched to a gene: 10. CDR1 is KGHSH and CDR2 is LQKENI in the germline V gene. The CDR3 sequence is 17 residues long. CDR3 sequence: CASSPPGWASGDDTQYF. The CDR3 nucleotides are TGTGCCAGCTCACCACCGGGGTGGGCTAGCGGGGATGATACGCAGTATTTT.

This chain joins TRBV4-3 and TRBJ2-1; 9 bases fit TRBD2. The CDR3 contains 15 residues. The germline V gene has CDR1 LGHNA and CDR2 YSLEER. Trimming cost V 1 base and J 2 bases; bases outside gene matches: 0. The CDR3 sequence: CASSQASGAYNEQFF. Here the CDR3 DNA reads TGCGCCAGCAGCCAAGCTAGCGGGGCCTACAATGAGCAGTTCTTC.